The 31 T cell receptor beta chains below come from one sample, sequenced in a study of blood T cell repertoires in COVID-19. The method was immunoSEQ multiplex PCR; TCRdb's version includes in-frame clones alone and lacks a portion of them. The sample lists about 39,000 clones, over 65% occurring once. The specimen was peripheral blood. The origin of the receptors is a man aged 50 to 59 with active or convalescent COVID-19.

The genes are TRBV2 and TRBJ1-4; D possibly corresponds to TRBD1 (6 bases). The germline V and J ends were trimmed by 2 bases and 5 bases, with 12 bases remaining between them. This CDR3 has 15 amino acids. Germline V gene sequence: CDR1 SNHLY, CDR2 FYNNEI. The DNA for the CDR3 is TGTGCCAGCAGTGAAACCGGGGGGCGGAATGAAAAACTGTTTTTT. Translating it yields CASSETGGRNEKLFF.

This chain links TRBV24-1 with TRBJ1-2; 8 positions match TRBD1. Per the germline V gene, CDR1 is KGHDR and CDR2 is SFDVKD. The CDR3 is 14 amino acids. V was clipped by 3 bases and J by 4 bases; unmatched bases: 3. In DNA, the CDR3 is TGTGCCACCAGTGATACGGACAGGGTCTATGGCTACACCTTC. The encoded protein is CATSDTDRVYGYTF.

The chain links TRBV3-1 (or the pseudogene TRBV3-2) to TRBJ2-2; D is possibly TRBD1 (7 bases). Germline assignment: CDR1 LGHDT and CDR2 YNNKEL (reference sequence). V shed 5 bases and J shed 7 bases, with 14 bases lying between them. The CDR3 length is 14 residues. This chain's CDR3 is CASSRTRGVGELFF. CDR3 nucleotide sequence: TGTGCCAGCAGCAGGACCAGGGGGGTCGGGGAGCTGTTTTTT.

A few counts support this clone. The V call is TRBV12-3 or TRBV12-4, the J call TRBJ1-6, with D perhaps TRBD1 (6 bases). V gave up 7 bases and J gave up 9 bases, with 13 bases separating them. CDR3 length equals 13 residues. The CDR3 DNA sequence: TGTGCCAGCACCCTCGGACAGTCTTCACCCCTCCACTTT. Translation gives CASTLGQSSPLHF.

The chain is built from TRBV15 and TRBJ1-2; tentatively, D is TRBD1 (6 bases). Germline lookup yields CDR1 LNHNV and CDR2 YYDKDF (reference sequence). Trimming took 2 bases from V and 5 from J, leaving 12 bases between them. This CDR3 has 14 amino acids. CDR3: CATSRHRDMYGYTF. The CDR3 DNA reads as TGTGCCACCAGCAGACACCGGGACATGTATGGCTACACCTTC.

In its sample, this clone was seen a few times. This chain links TRBV11-2 with TRBJ2-2; a weak D match, TRBD2 (6 bases). Germline CDR1 reads SGHAT; CDR2 reads FQNNGV. The CDR3 runs 15 residues. V shed 3 bases and J shed 9 bases, with 17 bases lying between them. CDR3 sequence reads: CASSFVEGGKRELFF. For the CDR3, the DNA is TGTGCCAGCAGCTTTGTGGAGGGTGGGAAGCGGGAGCTGTTTTTT.

The rearrangement joins TRBV11-2 to TRBJ2-2; D remains ambiguous. The CDR3 extends over 14 amino acids. CDR1 SGHAT and CDR2 FQNNGV come from the germline V gene. Trimming pared 6 bases from V and 4 bases from J, leaving 12 bases between. CDR3 in amino acids: CASSYSRATGELFF. The CDR3 DNA sequence: TGTGCCAGCAGTTATAGCAGAGCCACCGGGGAGCTGTTTTTT.

This clone was detected once. The rearrangement links TRBV27 to TRBJ2-7, with D possibly being TRBD1 (6 bases). The ends were cut back, 6 bases at V and 2 bases at J, with 14 bases in the middle. Germline CDR1 and CDR2: MNHEY and SMNVEV (reference sequence). CDR3 length: 14 residues. This CDR3 is CASRPRTGTYEQYF. The DNA for the CDR3 is TGTGCCAGCAGGCCCCGAACAGGGACCTACGAGCAGTACTTC.

A few counts support this clone. The CDR3 nucleotides are TGCGCCAGCAGCTTCGGACTAGCGGGGGGCCAGTACCAAGAGACCCAGTACTTC. This translates into CASSFGLAGGQYQETQYF. V is TRBV5-1 and J is TRBJ2-5; 14 nucleotides line up with TRBD2. The CDR3 contains 18 residues. Unmatched junction bases numbered 6, after V lost 2 bases and J lost 0 bases. Germline values: CDR1 SGHRS, CDR2 YFSETQ.

This chain links TRBV7-8 with TRBJ1-1; TRBD1 is a possible D gene (5 bases). Germline assignment: CDR1 SGHVS and CDR2 FQNEAQ. Trimming pared 1 base from V and 5 bases from J, leaving 17 bases between. The CDR3 length is 16 residues. CDR3 amino acids: CASSLVLGGGRTEAFF. The CDR3 region has the DNA TGTGCCAGCAGCTTAGTTTTAGGCGGGGGTCGGACTGAAGCTTTCTTT.

The gene calls are TRBV6-6 and TRBJ2-7; weak D call: TRBD2 (5 bases). Germline V gene data show CDR1 as MNHNY and CDR2 as SVGAGI (reference sequence). V was pared by 7 bases and J by 0 bases, with 13 bases between. CDR3 length: 14 amino acids. The CDR3: CASNKPGTSYEQYF. The CDR3 DNA reads TGTGCCAGCAACAAGCCGGGAACCTCCTACGAGCAGTACTTC.

This chain connects TRBV2 to TRBJ2-7, with 9 bases matching TRBD2. The J segment lost 2 bases and the V segment lost 5 bases, leaving 4 bases of the junction unmatched. Germline V gene sequence: CDR1 SNHLY, CDR2 FYNNEI. This CDR3 has 14 residues. The CDR3 reads CASSPSGGTYEQYF. The CDR3 DNA is TGTGCCAGCAGTCCAAGCGGGGGGACCTACGAGCAGTACTTC.

The V and J genes are TRBV6-5 and TRBJ2-3; TRBD1 aligns across 8 bases. The germline V gene has CDR1 MNHEY and CDR2 SVGAGI. V lost 6 bases and J lost 10; bases outside the gene matches: 12. The CDR3 extends over 14 amino acids. CDR3 nucleotides: TGTGCCAGCAGGGAGGACAGGGCCCAGGGGGCGCAGTATTTT. This gives the protein CASREDRAQGAQYF.

This rearrangement joins TRBV28 to TRBJ2-2, with D possibly matching TRBD1 (6 bases). Germline V gene sequence: CDR1 MDHEN, CDR2 SYDVKM. V was clipped by 6 bases and J by 2 bases, with 13 bases between them. The CDR3 has 15 residues. CDR3: CASSPGQTNTGELFF. DNA of the CDR3: TGTGCCAGCAGCCCTGGACAGACAAACACCGGGGAGCTGTTTTTT.

This chain joins TRBV10-3 and TRBJ2-1, with 9 bases lining up with TRBD1. With V trimmed by 2 bases and J by 7 bases, 6 bases remained unmatched. Germline-derived CDR1 and CDR2 are ENHRY and SYGVKD. The CDR3 has 15 amino acids. The CDR3 DNA is TGTGCCATCAGTGAGCCAAACAGGGGGCTAAATGAGCAGTTCTTC. Protein sequence: CAISEPNRGLNEQFF.

This chain uses TRBV6-5 with TRBJ2-6, with D tentatively TRBD2 (5 bases). This CDR3 comprises 15 residues. Germline CDR1 and CDR2: MNHEY and SVGAGI. The V and J ends lost 6 bases and 0 bases respectively, with 9 bases between them. The DNA of the CDR3 is TGTGCCAGCAGAAAAGAGGGCTCTGGGGCCAACGTCCTGACTTTC. Its translation is CASRKEGSGANVLTF.

This clone was detected only once. The chain combines TRBV3-1 (or the pseudogene TRBV3-2) with TRBJ2-7; 10 nucleotides agree with TRBD2. The ends lost 1 base at V and 4 bases at J; junction bases unmatched: 7. The CDR3 spans 16 residues. Germline V gene data show CDR1 as LGHDT and CDR2 as YNNKEL (reference sequence). CDR3 sequence (DNA): TGTGCCAGCAGCCAAGCTCCCGGGACTAGCGCTTACGAGCAGTACTTC. This encodes CASSQAPGTSAYEQYF.

This clone is medium-sized by share. The chain carries TRBV3-1 (or the pseudogene TRBV3-2) and TRBJ2-2; possible D gene TRBD2, 6 bases. Deletions cut 2 bases from V and 6 bases from J, with 10 bases between. Germline CDR1 and CDR2: LGHDT and YNNKEL (reference sequence). The CDR3 sequence is 14 residues long. For the CDR3, the DNA is TGTGCCAGCAGCCAATCACCGGGGGCCGGGGAGCTGTTTTTT. Translated: CASSQSPGAGELFF.

The CDR3 coding sequence is TGTGCCAGTAGTGTTCACAGGGGGTCGTACGAGCAGTACTTC. Its protein is CASSVHRGSYEQYF. The chain recombines TRBV19 with TRBJ2-7; 8 bases match TRBD1. Germline V gene data show CDR1 as LNHDA and CDR2 as SQIVND (reference sequence). V shed 5 bases, J shed 4 bases, and the junction held 7 bases outside the gene matches. CDR3 size: 14 residues.

CDR3 bases: TGTGCCAGCAGTGAACGGGGAGGCGGAAACTATGGCTACACCTTC. Residues: CASSERGGGNYGYTF. V is TRBV6-1 and J is TRBJ1-2; no clear D. This CDR3 is 15 amino acids long. Germline CDR1 and CDR2: MNHNS and SASEGT. V lost 2 bases and J lost 2, with 12 bases in between.

The gene calls are TRBV12-5 and TRBJ1-1; maybe TRBD1 (5 bases). The ends were cut back, 6 bases at V and 1 base at J, with 9 bases in the middle. The CDR3 spans 13 residues. Germline loops: CDR1 LGHNT, CDR2 FRNRAP. DNA of the CDR3: TGTGCTAGTGGCCCTGACAGGAACACTGAAGCTTTCTTT. Translating gives CASGPDRNTEAFF.

V is TRBV18 and J is TRBJ1-2; no reliable D call. Trimming shortened V by 3 bases and J by 4 bases, and 9 bases separated the two germline ends. The CDR3 contains 13 residues. Germline CDR1 is KGHSH and CDR2 is LQKENI. The CDR3: CASSPGGSYGYTF. CDR3 nucleotides: TGTGCCAGCTCACCCGGCGGATCCTATGGCTACACCTTC.

The chain recombines TRBV10-2 with TRBJ2-2, with a tentative D call TRBD1 (5 bases). The CDR3 runs to 14 residues. V was pared by 7 bases and J by 1 base, with 10 bases between. Germline CDR1 reads WSHSY; CDR2 reads SAAADI. The CDR3 nucleotides read TGCGCCAGCATCAGGGCAGTGAACACCGGGGAGCTGTTTTTT. The encoded protein is CASIRAVNTGELFF.

This sequence joins TRBV3-1 (or the pseudogene TRBV3-2) and TRBJ1-1; 7 bases agree with TRBD1. The CDR3 contains 15 residues. CDR1 and CDR2 (germline): LGHDT, YNNKEL (reference sequence). Trimming took 4 bases from V and 0 from J; bases not matched to a gene: 5. The CDR3 loop reads CASSPRQGLNTEAFF. CDR3 in DNA: TGTGCCAGCAGCCCAAGACAGGGCCTGAACACTGAAGCTTTCTTT.

This clone was detected once. This sequence joins TRBV27 and TRBJ1-1, with D possibly matching TRBD1 (5 bases). Per germline, CDR1 MNHEY and CDR2 SMNVEV (reference sequence). The ends were cut back, 7 bases at V and 7 bases at J, with 16 bases in the middle. The CDR3 has 13 residues. The CDR3 sequence is CASTNRGVGEAFF. The CDR3 DNA reads TGTGCCAGCACCAACCGGGGGGTCGGTGAAGCTTTCTTT.

This chain connects TRBV29-1 to TRBJ1-1; a possible D gene is TRBD1 (6 bases). Germline V gives CDR1 SQVTM, CDR2 ANQGSEA. The CDR3 loop spans 10 amino acids. The V and J ends lost 7 bases and 6 bases respectively, with 9 bases between them. The CDR3 nucleotides are TGCAGCGCAGGGGAAGCTGAAGCTTTCTTT. Protein sequence: CSAGEAEAFF. The full variable domain, rest sourced from reference TRBV29-1 and TRBJ1-1, is SAVISQKPSRDICQRGTSLTIQCQVDSQVTMMFWYRQQPGQSLTLIATANQGSEATYESGFVIDKFPISRPNLTFSTLTVSNMSPEDSSIYLCSAGEAEAFFGQGTRLTVV.

The CDR3 DNA sequence: TGTGCCAGCAGTTACTCACGAGCGGGGGGCCCCGGGCCGTACTTC. Its protein product is CASSYSRAGGPGPYF. The chain couples TRBV6-2 or TRBV6-3 to TRBJ2-5; TRBD2 matches at 9 bases. This CDR3 has 15 amino acids. Unmatched junction bases numbered 12, after V lost 0 bases and J lost 13 bases. In germline, CDR1 is MNHEY, CDR2 SVGEGT.

The chain uses TRBV6-5 and TRBJ2-7; 10 nucleotides match TRBD2. V dropped 2 bases and J dropped 7; count of bases not matched to a gene: 8. The CDR3 runs 15 residues. The V gene's germline CDR1 is MNHEY and CDR2 SVGAGI. CDR3 residues: CASSYASGGPYEQYF. The CDR3, as DNA: TGTGCCAGCAGTTACGCTAGCGGGGGCCCTTATGAGCAGTACTTC.

The count of this clone is one. The rearrangement uses TRBV6-1 and TRBJ1-1, with TRBD1 as a possible D gene (6 bases). The CDR3 contains 16 residues. Per the germline V gene, CDR1 is MNHNS and CDR2 is SASEGT. Trimming took 4 bases from V and 3 from J, leaving 18 bases between them. This CDR3 reads CASSAKTGTRYTEAFF. CDR3 nucleotide sequence: TGTGCCAGCAGTGCAAAAACCGGGACAAGATACACTGAAGCTTTCTTT.

V gene TRBV19 combines with J gene TRBJ1-4, with a possible D match to TRBD1 (6 bases). CDR1 LNHDA and CDR2 SQIVND come from the germline V gene (reference sequence). Trimming pared 5 bases from V and 0 bases from J, leaving 7 bases between. This CDR3 region has 14 residues. DNA for the CDR3: TGTGCCAGTAGTCAGGGGACAACTAATGAAAAACTGTTTTTT. It encodes CASSQGTTNEKLFF. The full variable domain, completed using reference TRBV19 and TRBJ1-4, is DGGITQSPKYLFRKEGQNVTLSCEQNLNHDAMYWYRQDPGQGLRLIYYSQIVNDFQKGDIAEGYSVSREKKESFPLTVTSAQKNPTAFYLCASSQGTTNEKLFFGSGTQLSVL.

This sequence joins TRBV9 and TRBJ2-5, with 15 bases fitting TRBD2. The CDR3 runs to 17 residues. Germline CDR1 reads SGDLS; CDR2 reads YYNGEE. Trimming at V came to 3 bases and at J to 1 base, leaving 4 bases not matched to a gene. This CDR3 reads CASSDGTSGGTQETQYF. In nucleotides, the CDR3 is TGTGCCAGCAGCGACGGGACTAGCGGGGGGACCCAAGAGACCCAGTACTTC. The full variable domain, rest sourced from reference TRBV9 and TRBJ2-5, is DSGVTQTPKHLITATGQRVTLRCSPRSGDLSVYWYQQSLDQGLQFLIQYYNGEERAKGNILERFSAQQFPDLHSELNLSSLELGDSALYFCASSDGTSGGTQETQYFGPGTRLLVL.